This T cell receptor beta chain is drawn from a study of T-cell memory formation after mild COVID-19. The ends were cut back, 0 bases at V and 6 bases at J, with 12 bases in the middle. This CDR3 spans 14 amino acids. CDR1 and CDR2 from the germline V gene are SGHRS and YFSETQ. MiXCR, run by TCRdb on the 5' RACE reads, gives a single entry per CDR3 protein. This table holds over 350,000 distinct CDR3 sequences, more than 20% found once. In the case of this clonotype: As yet, its antigen is unknown.

The study's findings and limits: Researchers found some responding clones in pre-infection memory, a sign that cross-reactive memory joined.

This TCR derives from an adult woman who had mild COVID-19 (a few samples of this study predate the infection). Cell type and time point are not known. Source material: PBMCs or a T cell subset sorted from them (not recorded which). The chain employs TRBV5-1 and TRBJ1-2; D gene unclear. DNA of the CDR3: TGCGCCAGCAGCTTGGAGGGCAGTCTCAATGGCTACACCTTC. Translation gives CASSLEGSLNGYTF.